The 21 T cell receptor beta chains reported below all come from one sample, sequenced in a study of vaccination and CD4 T cells after COVID-19. These receptors are not linked to any known antigen. The treatment denotes: roughly 11-day PBMC culture with coronavirus spike peptide pools or control peptides (ViraFEST assay). CD4+ T cells that had been cultured provided DNA sequenced with the Oncomine TCR Beta short-read assay. MiXCR, run by TCRdb on the PCR reads, gives a single entry per CDR3 protein. The table shows 20,000 or so distinct CDR3 sequences, with under 60% occurring only once. The input for sequencing was CD4+ T cells from blood, cultured in vitro, taken after SARS-CoV-2 vaccination. These receptors all come from a human donor who had recovered from COVID-19.

The genes are TRBV5-5 and TRBJ1-3; tentatively, D is TRBD1 (5 bases). The CDR3 is 13 amino acids. Germline V gives CDR1 SGHKS, CDR2 YYEKEE (reference sequence). Deletions cut 4 bases from V and 8 bases from J, with 13 bases between. The DNA of the CDR3 is TGTGCCAGCAGCCCCAGGGTCTGGGACACCATATATTTT. This encodes CASSPRVWDTIYF.

The chain is built from TRBV6-2 or TRBV6-3 and TRBJ2-4; 10 bases fit TRBD1. In germline, CDR1 is MNHEY, CDR2 SVGEGT. The CDR3 is 16 residues long. V was clipped by 6 bases and J by 6 bases; unmatched bases: 11. The chain's CDR3 is CASRFTGTGVGNIQYF. The CDR3 nucleotides are TGTGCCAGCAGGTTCACCGGGACAGGGGTCGGAAACATTCAGTACTTC.

This chain connects TRBV28 to TRBJ1-5; TRBD1 is a possible D gene (5 bases). The length of the CDR3 is 14 residues. Trimming removed 7 bases at V and 3 bases at J, with 13 bases between. CDR1 MDHEN and CDR2 SYDVKM come from the germline V gene. CDR3 DNA: TGTGCCAGCACCCTTCCAGGGTTCAATCAGCCCCAGCATTTT. Protein product: CASTLPGFNQPQHF.

The chain employs TRBV27 and TRBJ2-2; D gene ambiguous. Germline-derived CDR1 and CDR2 are MNHEY and SMNVEV (reference sequence). The CDR3 spans 14 residues. The V gene lost 0 bases and the J gene lost 6 bases, with 8 bases spanning the gap. The CDR3 loop is CASSLSSLSGELFF. CDR3 nucleotides: TGTGCCAGCAGTTTATCGTCTTTATCCGGGGAGCTGTTTTTT.

Judged by abundance, this clonotype is medium-sized (0.01 to 0.1%). V gene TRBV7-3 combines with J gene TRBJ2-2, with 14 bases fitting TRBD2. The junction had 3 bases not matched to a gene; V was cut back by 5 bases and J by 4 bases. This CDR3 contains 16 residues. The germline V gene has CDR1 SGHTA and CDR2 FQGTGA. DNA for the CDR3: TGTGCCAGCAGCCTCGGACTAGCGGGAGGCACCGGGGAGCTGTTTTTT. This encodes CASSLGLAGGTGELFF.

DNA of the CDR3: TGTGCCAGCAGTTTCGAAGCGGGAGGGCCTAATGAGCAGTTCTTC. Translation: CASSFEAGGPNEQFF. V usage is TRBV27 and J usage is TRBJ2-1; 10 positions agree with TRBD2. Germline assignment: CDR1 MNHEY and CDR2 SMNVEV (reference sequence). The CDR3 is 15 residues long. The J segment lost 7 bases and the V segment lost 3 bases, leaving 6 bases of the junction unmatched.

The chain employs TRBV2 and TRBJ1-6; D possibly corresponds to TRBD1 (5 bases). V was clipped by 5 bases and J by 5 bases, with 7 bases between them. Germline CDR1 reads SNHLY; CDR2 reads FYNNEI. The CDR3 runs to 13 residues. In DNA form, the CDR3 reads TGTGCCAGCAGTCTCAGGGATAATTCACCCCTCCACTTT. It codes for CASSLRDNSPLHF. The full variable domain, rest sourced from reference TRBV2 and TRBJ1-6, is EPEVTQTPSHQVTQMGQEVILRCVPISNHLYFYWYRQILGQKVEFLVSFYNNEISEKSEIFDDQFSVERPDGSNFTLKIRSTKLEDSAMYFCASSLRDNSPLHFGNGTRLTVT.

This clonotype was counted once. V usage is TRBV30 and J usage is TRBJ2-3, with 10 nucleotides matching TRBD2. Germline CDR1 GTSNPN, CDR2 SVGIG (reference sequence). The V segment lost 6 bases and the J segment 4 bases; nucleotides outside the gene matches: 4. This CDR3 has 13 residues. This CDR3 reads CACTSGAPDTQYF. The CDR3 DNA is TGTGCCTGTACTAGCGGGGCCCCAGATACGCAGTATTTT. Combining the CDR3 with reference TRBV30 and TRBJ2-3 gives the whole variable domain SQTIHQWPATLVQPVGSPLSLECTVEGTSNPNLYWYRQAAGRGLQLLFYSVGIGQISSEVPQNLSASRPQDRQFILSSKKLLLSDSGFYLCACTSGAPDTQYFGPGTRLTVL.

The table lists this clonotype with a few counts. V is TRBV7-9 and J is TRBJ2-2; D is undetermined. The V end lost 2 bases, the J end lost 2 bases, and 6 bases lay between the germline ends. CDR1 and CDR2 (germline): SEHNR, FQNEAQ (reference sequence). CDR3 length: 14 residues. The CDR3 DNA reads TGTGCCAGCAGCTTACTCTACAACACCGGGGAGCTGTTTTTT. This gives the protein CASSLLYNTGELFF.

By sample share, this clonotype is medium-sized. The gene calls are TRBV12-3 or TRBV12-4 and TRBJ1-6, with D hard to call. With 5 bases removed from V and 7 bases from J, the gap between germline ends came to 9 bases. This CDR3 has 13 residues. The CDR3 is CASSPRNNSPLHF. The CDR3 DNA follows: TGTGCCAGCAGTCCCCGGAACAATTCACCCCTCCACTTT.

The chain has TRBV11-2 and TRBJ2-7; 8 nucleotides line up with TRBD1. The CDR3 length is 15 residues. The germline gives CDR1 SGHAT, CDR2 FQNNGV. The J segment lost 3 bases and the V segment lost 5 bases, leaving 9 bases of the junction unmatched. Here the CDR3 reads CASSGGAGGFYEQYF. DNA for the CDR3: TGTGCCAGCAGCGGTGGGGCAGGGGGCTTCTACGAGCAGTACTTC.

The CDR3 loop reads CASSGLAGATDTQYF. The CDR3, as DNA: TGTGCCAGCAGCGGATTAGCGGGAGCCACAGATACGCAGTATTTT. The V and J genes are TRBV6-1 and TRBJ2-3, with 9 bases aligning to TRBD2. Germline CDR1 reads MNHNS; CDR2 reads SASEGT. Losses at the gene ends were 6 bases for V and 2 bases for J; bases not matched to a gene: 6. The CDR3 runs to 15 residues.

The chain carries TRBV30 and TRBJ1-2; no definite D call. The V gene's germline CDR1 is GTSNPN and CDR2 SVGIG (reference sequence). This CDR3 comprises 11 residues. The ends were cut back, 0 bases at V and 13 bases at J, with 12 bases in the middle. CDR3 sequence (DNA): TGTGCCTGGAGTGTTGGTGGGCCAGCCACCTTC. Translation: CAWSVGGPATF. The entire variable domain, with the rest obtained from reference TRBV30 and TRBJ1-2, is as follows: SQTIHQWPATLVQPVGSPLSLECTVEGTSNPNLYWYRQAAGRGLQLLFYSVGIGQISSEVPQNLSASRPQDRQFILSSKKLLLSDSGFYLCAWSVGGPATFGSGTRLTVV.

This clonotype has a handful of counts. The chain links TRBV20-1 to TRBJ2-6, with D perhaps matching TRBD1 (6 bases). The CDR3 length is 16 residues. V gave up 6 bases and J gave up 0 bases, with 15 bases separating them. Germline V gives CDR1 DFQATT, CDR2 SNEGSKA (reference sequence). CDR3 in DNA: TGCAGTGCGCAGACTGGACAGTCCTCTGGGGCCAACGTCCTGACTTTC. It specifies CSAQTGQSSGANVLTF.

This rearrangement joins TRBV12-3 or TRBV12-4 to TRBJ1-2, with 7 positions matching TRBD1. V lost 8 bases, J lost 6 bases, and 12 bases stayed unmatched. This CDR3 is built from 14 residues. CDR3 nucleotide sequence: TGTGCCAGCTCCAACACCGGGACAGTAGATGGCTACACCTTC. Amino acids: CASSNTGTVDGYTF.

This sequence joins TRBV7-3 and TRBJ2-3, with D maybe TRBD2 (5 bases). The length of the CDR3 is 16 residues. CDR1 and CDR2 from the germline V gene are SGHTA and FQGTGA. The V and J ends lost 2 bases and 0 bases respectively, with 12 bases between them. The CDR3 DNA is TGTGCCAGCAGCTTAGGTCGACTAACTAGCACAGATACGCAGTATTTT. Translation: CASSLGRLTSTDTQYF.

This clonotype turned up a few times. CDR3 sequence (DNA): TGTGCCAGCAGTTCAAGGACAGGGACACCCCTCCACTTT. Protein sequence: CASSSRTGTPLHF. This sequence joins TRBV27 and TRBJ1-6, with 8 bases lining up with TRBD1. Losses at the gene ends were 4 bases for V and 11 bases for J; bases not matched to a gene: 4. CDR1 is MNHEY and CDR2 is SMNVEV in the germline V gene (reference sequence). The CDR3 runs 13 residues.

V usage is TRBV20-1 and J usage is TRBJ1-6; no clear D. Trimming left V 0 bases short and J 0 bases short, with 6 bases between. The CDR3 has 15 amino acids. CDR1 is DFQATT, CDR2 SNEGSKA, per germline (reference sequence). CDR3 loop: CSARDGSSYNSPLHF. The DNA for the CDR3 is TGCAGTGCTAGAGATGGGAGCTCCTATAATTCACCCCTCCACTTT.

The chain couples TRBV11-2 to TRBJ2-2; D remains unclear. The germline V gene encodes CDR1 SGHAT and CDR2 FQNNGV. The CDR3 spans 15 residues. V was trimmed by 0 bases and J by 2 bases, leaving 7 bases between them. CDR3 nucleotide sequence: TGTGCCAGCAGCTTAGAGGTGGCTAACACCGGGGAGCTGTTTTTT. This encodes CASSLEVANTGELFF. The complete variable domain, with remaining parts taken from reference TRBV11-2 and TRBJ2-2, reads EAGVAQSPRYKIIEKRQSVAFWCNPISGHATLYWYQQILGQGPKLLIQFQNNGVVDDSQLPKDRFSAERLKGVDSTLKIQPAKLEDSAVYLCASSLEVANTGELFFGEGSRLTVL.

This clonotype was seen only once. This chain joins TRBV6-2 or TRBV6-3 and TRBJ2-3, with D possibly matching TRBD2 (5 bases). Germline V gives CDR1 MNHEY, CDR2 SVGEGT. CDR3 size: 16 residues. The V end was cut by 2 bases, the J end by 2 bases, with 14 bases between. This CDR3 is CASSYQLGSFTDTQYF. The CDR3 nucleotides are TGTGCCAGCAGTTACCAACTGGGGAGCTTCACAGATACGCAGTATTTT.

The chain carries TRBV7-8 and TRBJ1-5, with 11 nucleotides matching TRBD1. Germline V gene lookup returns CDR1 SGHVS and CDR2 FQNEAQ. Trimming took 5 bases from V and 5 from J; bases not matched to a gene: 5. The CDR3 consists of 15 residues. CDR3 region: CASSQGTGGHQPQHF. CDR3 nucleotides: TGTGCCAGCAGCCAAGGGACAGGGGGACATCAGCCCCAGCATTTT.